The T cell receptor (beta chain) described here comes from a study of control samples from healthy donors and cancer patients. The data were produced by immunoSEQ multiplex PCR, yet TCRdb's version contains in-frame clones alone and is incomplete. This sample carries 70,000 to 85,000 clones, approximately 82% of them seen once, and the ten largest clones take approximately 10%. This TCR was recovered from a man between 60 and 75 years old with head and neck cancer. Sequenced input: PBMCs.

CDR3 amino acids: CSVVSSANYGYTF. In nucleotides, the CDR3 is TGCAGCGTTGTCTCGTCCGCTAACTATGGCTACACCTTC. The chain is built from TRBV29-1 and TRBJ1-2; unclear D gene. Germline lookup yields CDR1 SQVTM and CDR2 ANQGSEA. The CDR3 sequence is 13 residues long. Trimming took 4 bases from V and 0 from J, leaving 9 bases between them.